The 13 T cell receptor beta chains listed next were all sequenced from one sample in a study of shared clonotypes between healthy human individuals. Only in-frame clones appear in the TCRdb table, and some are missing; sequencing was by immunoSEQ multiplex PCR. The table lists nearly 2 million clones, less than 95% of them singletons. Terminally differentiated effector memory CD45RA+ cells were excluded by CCR7 positive selection of CD45RO-negative cells. Sequenced: naive CD8+ T cells sorted from blood. Receptors originate from a man aged 18 to 29 in good health.

This clone was found once. The genes are TRBV2 and TRBJ1-5; 9 bases agree with TRBD1. Germline CDR1 reads SNHLY; CDR2 reads FYNNEI. The V and J ends lost 4 bases and 1 base, in that order; junction bases with no gene match: 2. The CDR3 runs to 15 residues. This chain's CDR3 is CASSGGQGSNQPQHF. CDR3 nucleotide sequence: TGTGCCAGCAGTGGGGGACAGGGAAGCAATCAGCCCCAGCATTTT. Looking up the rest from reference TRBV2 and TRBJ1-5 gives the full variable domain: EPEVTQTPSHQVTQMGQEVILRCVPISNHLYFYWYRQILGQKVEFLVSFYNNEISEKSEIFDDQFSVERPDGSNFTLKIRSTKLEDSAMYFCASSGGQGSNQPQHFGDGTRLSIL.

The genes are TRBV27 and TRBJ2-1, with D tentatively TRBD2 (6 bases). The V end lost 2 bases, the J end lost 9 bases, and 14 bases lay between the germline ends. Germline CDR1 reads MNHEY; CDR2 reads SMNVEV (reference sequence). The CDR3 is 14 amino acids. The CDR3 here is CASSLMGGTGEQFF. The CDR3 bases are TGTGCCAGCAGTTTAATGGGCGGGACGGGTGAGCAGTTCTTC.

The gene calls are TRBV11-2 and TRBJ2-2; maybe TRBD1 (6 bases). The CDR3 consists of 15 residues. Trimming cost V 5 bases and J 6 bases, with 16 bases left between them. Looked up from germline, CDR1 is SGHAT and CDR2 is FQNNGV. CDR3 in amino acids: CASSHPGQEAGELFF. The CDR3 DNA follows: TGTGCCAGCAGCCATCCGGGACAAGAGGCCGGGGAGCTGTTTTTT.

Only one count was recorded for this clone. The chain is built from TRBV5-1 and TRBJ2-7, with D unclear. V was clipped by 3 bases and J by 6 bases, with 16 bases between them. Germline loops: CDR1 SGHRS, CDR2 YFSETQ. The CDR3 is 14 amino acids. The CDR3 is CASSSMGGWAEQYF. CDR3 DNA: TGCGCCAGCAGCTCGATGGGTGGCTGGGCCGAGCAGTACTTC.

V and J are TRBV6-6 and TRBJ2-3; D not resolved. The CDR3 is made up of 16 amino acids. Germline CDR1 MNHNY, CDR2 SVGAGI (reference sequence). Deletions cut 0 bases from V and 2 bases from J, with 12 bases between. As DNA, the CDR3 is TGTGCCAGCAGTTACTCGATAGTGGAGAACACAGATACGCAGTATTTT. Translation gives CASSYSIVENTDTQYF.

About this clone: Other DNA sequences in the same sample also yield this CDR3. This sequence joins TRBV19 and TRBJ2-7; D remains unclear. The CDR3 length is 14 residues. Looked up from germline, CDR1 is LNHDA and CDR2 is SQIVND (reference sequence). Between the trimmed V and J ends, which lost 3 bases and 4 bases, there was a span of 13 bases. The CDR3 DNA reads as TGTGCCAGTAGTATTGGGCCAGGCCTGTACGAGCAGTACTTC. Protein: CASSIGPGLYEQYF.

Note on this clone: This CDR3 is also generated by other DNA sequences in the sample. V is TRBV9 and J is TRBJ2-7, with D perhaps matching TRBD2 (6 bases). Germline V gene lookup returns CDR1 SGDLS and CDR2 YYNGEE. V was cut by 0 bases and J by 0 bases, with 10 bases left in between. The CDR3 is 15 amino acids. Here the CDR3 reads CASSVGDSGSYEQYF. The CDR3 coding sequence is TGTGCCAGCAGCGTAGGGGACTCGGGCTCCTACGAGCAGTACTTC.

The J gene is TRBJ1-3, the V gene TRBV28; TRBD1 matches at 7 bases. J was trimmed by 3 bases and V by 2 bases; bases with no gene match: 13. Germline loops: CDR1 MDHEN, CDR2 SYDVKM. CDR3 size: 18 residues. The CDR3 here is CASSLIGSRTGSGNTIYF. The DNA of the CDR3 is TGTGCCAGCAGTTTAATCGGATCCAGGACAGGTAGTGGAAACACCATATATTTT.

The chain recombines TRBV28 with TRBJ1-2; D gene unclear. The CDR3 consists of 12 residues. The V and J ends lost 5 bases and 8 bases respectively, with 12 bases between them. The germline CDR1 and CDR2 sequences are MDHEN and SYDVKM. The CDR3 nucleotides are TGTGCCAGCAGTCCTTTCGACCCGGGCTACACCTTC. Residues: CASSPFDPGYTF.

This clone was seen more than once but under ten times. The chain combines TRBV10-1 with TRBJ2-7; 8 bases are shared with TRBD2. In germline, CDR1 is WNHNN, CDR2 SYGVQD (reference sequence). This CDR3 region has 14 residues. Trimming at V came to 9 bases and at J to 3 bases, leaving 10 bases not matched to a gene. CDR3 sequence reads: CASCAGLVGYEQYF. In DNA form, the CDR3 reads TGCGCCAGTTGTGCGGGACTAGTCGGCTACGAGCAGTACTTC.

This clone came up once. The V call is TRBV2, the J call TRBJ2-7; D gene ambiguous. The V and J ends lost 3 bases and 2 bases respectively, with 8 bases between them. In germline, CDR1 is SNHLY, CDR2 FYNNEI. The CDR3 is 13 amino acids. CDR3 loop: CASSELEAYEQYF. CDR3 DNA: TGTGCCAGCAGTGAGTTAGAAGCCTACGAGCAGTACTTC.

V is TRBV11-2 and J is TRBJ2-7; D not certain. Trimming stripped 5 bases from V and 0 bases from J, with 8 bases between. The germline V gene encodes CDR1 SGHAT and CDR2 FQNNGV. This CDR3 region has 13 residues. Here the CDR3 DNA reads TGTGCCAGCAGCGAGTGGGTCTCCTACGAGCAGTACTTC. Amino acids: CASSEWVSYEQYF. Drawing the rest from reference TRBV11-2 and TRBJ2-7, the complete variable domain is EAGVAQSPRYKIIEKRQSVAFWCNPISGHATLYWYQQILGQGPKLLIQFQNNGVVDDSQLPKDRFSAERLKGVDSTLKIQPAKLEDSAVYLCASSEWVSYEQYFGPGTRLTVT.

The chain couples TRBV4-3 to TRBJ2-1; 7 bases align to TRBD2. CDR3 length: 17 amino acids. Germline V gene sequence: CDR1 LGHNA, CDR2 YSLEER. Trimming took 0 bases from V and 7 from J; bases not matched to a gene: 12. This chain's CDR3 is CASSQDPPSGFLNEQFF. The DNA of the CDR3 is TGCGCCAGCAGCCAAGATCCCCCTAGCGGATTTCTTAATGAGCAGTTCTTC.